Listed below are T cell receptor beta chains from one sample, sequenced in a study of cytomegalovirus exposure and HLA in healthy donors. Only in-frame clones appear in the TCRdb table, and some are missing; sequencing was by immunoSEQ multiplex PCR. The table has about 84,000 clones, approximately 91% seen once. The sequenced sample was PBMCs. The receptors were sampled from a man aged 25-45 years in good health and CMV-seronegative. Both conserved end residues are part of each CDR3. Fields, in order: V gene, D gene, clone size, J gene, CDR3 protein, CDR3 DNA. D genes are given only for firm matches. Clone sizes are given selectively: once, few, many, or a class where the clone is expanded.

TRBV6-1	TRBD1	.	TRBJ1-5	CASSERTGGAYSNQPQHF	TGTGCCAGCAGTGAAAGGACAGGGGGAGCATATAGCAATCAGCCCCAGCATTTT
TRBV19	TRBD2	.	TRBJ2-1	CASSIAREEYGQFF	TGTGCCAGTAGTATAGCGCGGGAGGAGTACGGGCAGTTCTTC
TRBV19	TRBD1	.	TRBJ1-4	CASSMRTGSEKLFF	TGTGCCAGTAGTATGAGGACAGGGAGTGAAAAACTGTTTTTT
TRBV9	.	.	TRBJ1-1	CASSVHIDSTEAFF	TGTGCCAGCAGCGTACACATAGACAGCACTGAAGCTTTCTTT
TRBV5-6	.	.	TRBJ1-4	CASSSVGTTNEKLFF	TGTGCCAGCAGTTCAGTCGGGACAACTAATGAAAAACTGTTTTTT
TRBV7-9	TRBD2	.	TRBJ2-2	CASSLPGLAGPSGELFF	TGTGCCAGCAGCTTACCGGGACTAGCGGGTCCTTCTGGGGAGCTGTTTTTT
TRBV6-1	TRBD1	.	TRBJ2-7	CASSLNRGRGQYF	TGTGCCAGCAGTTTAAACAGGGGCCGAGGGCAGTACTTC
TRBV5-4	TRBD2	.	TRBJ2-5	CASSLRGVQETQYF	TGTGCCAGCAGCTTGCGGGGGGTTCAAGAGACCCAGTACTTC
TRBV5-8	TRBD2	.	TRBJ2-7	CATGPHRLAGGFYEQYF	TGTGCCACCGGACCTCATAGACTAGCGGGGGGGTTCTACGAGCAGTACTTC
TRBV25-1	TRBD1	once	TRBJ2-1	CASMPGQGRPNEQFF	TGTGCCAGCATGCCCGGACAGGGGCGTCCCAATGAGCAGTTCTTC
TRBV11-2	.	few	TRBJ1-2	CASSLGGGSNYGYTF	TGTGCCAGCAGCTTAGGAGGGGGATCTAACTATGGCTACACCTTC
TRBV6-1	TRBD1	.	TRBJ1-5	CASTGQGKSQPQHF	TGTGCCAGCACCGGACAGGGTAAAAGTCAGCCCCAGCATTTT
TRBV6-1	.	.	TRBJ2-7	CATKTDSYEQYF	TGTGCCACCAAGACAGATTCCTACGAGCAGTACTTC
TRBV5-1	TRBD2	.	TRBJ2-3	CAGRIAGVTDTQYF	TGCGCCGGAAGAATAGCGGGAGTCACAGATACGCAGTATTTT
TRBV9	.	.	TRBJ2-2	CASERGRSGELFF	TGTGCCAGCGAGCGAGGGCGCTCCGGGGAGCTGTTTTTT
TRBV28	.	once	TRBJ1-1	CASRIGGHTEAFF	TGTGCCAGCAGGATAGGGGGTCACACTGAAGCTTTCTTT
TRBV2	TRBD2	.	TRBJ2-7	CASTGLAGSEQYF	TGTGCCAGCACCGGACTAGCGGGGAGCGAGCAGTACTTC
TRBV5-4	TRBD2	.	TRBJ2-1	CASRPSGGNSYNEQFF	TGTGCCAGCAGGCCGAGCGGGGGGAACTCCTACAATGAGCAGTTCTTC
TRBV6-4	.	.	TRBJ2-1	CASRHQRGYNEQFF	TGTGCCAGCAGGCACCAACGAGGCTACAATGAGCAGTTCTTC
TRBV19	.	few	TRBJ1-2	CASNDRFYGYTF	TGTGCCAGTAACGACAGGTTCTATGGCTACACCTTC
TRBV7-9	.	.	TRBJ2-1	CASNGGAGNYNEQFF	TGTGCCAGCAACGGAGGGGCAGGAAACTACAATGAGCAGTTCTTC
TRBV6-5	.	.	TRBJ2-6	CASSYSFSGANVLTF	TGTGCCAGCAGTTACTCGTTTAGTGGGGCCAACGTCCTGACTTTC
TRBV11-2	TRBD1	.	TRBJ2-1	CASSLDGGQEHYEQFF	TGTGCCAGCAGCTTAGATGGGGGACAGGAGCATTATGAGCAGTTCTTC
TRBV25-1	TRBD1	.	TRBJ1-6	CASSNTGQNNSPLHF	TGTGCCAGCAGTAACACGGGACAGAATAATTCACCCCTCCACTTT
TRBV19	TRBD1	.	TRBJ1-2	CASSKEDRARGGYTF	TGTGCCAGTAGTAAAGAAGACAGGGCCAGAGGTGGCTACACCTTC
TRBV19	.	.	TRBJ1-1	CASSIRGDTEAFF	TGTGCCAGTAGTATACGGGGGGACACTGAAGCTTTCTTT
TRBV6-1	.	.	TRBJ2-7	CASSFEISGRDEQYF	TGTGCCAGCAGTTTTGAAATTTCAGGCAGGGACGAGCAGTACTTC
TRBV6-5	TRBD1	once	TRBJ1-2	CASSFRDRTYGYTF	TGTGCCAGCAGTTTTCGGGACAGAACGTATGGCTACACCTTC
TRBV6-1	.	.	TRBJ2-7	CASTGRLDEQYF	TGTGCCAGCACCGGCAGGTTGGACGAGCAGTACTTC
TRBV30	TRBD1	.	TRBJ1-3	CAWSLTGTGILGNTIYF	TGTGCCTGGAGTCTCACCGGGACAGGGATTCTCGGAAACACCATATATTTT
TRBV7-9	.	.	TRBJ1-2	CASSQALGTAAYGYTF	TGTGCCAGCAGCCAAGCCCTCGGGACTGCGGCCTATGGCTACACCTTC
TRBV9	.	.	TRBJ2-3	CASSVGGEDTQYF	TGTGCCAGCAGCGTAGGGGGGGAAGATACGCAGTATTTT
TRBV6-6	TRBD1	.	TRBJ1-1	CASSSGGLNTEAFF	TGTGCCAGCAGTTCAGGGGGGTTGAACACTGAAGCTTTCTTT
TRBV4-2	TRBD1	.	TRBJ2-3	CASSQATGGWGTDTQYF	TGTGCCAGCAGCCAGGCAACAGGGGGCTGGGGCACAGATACGCAGTATTTT
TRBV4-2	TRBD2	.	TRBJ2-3	CASSQEEAGGGTDTQYF	TGTGCCAGCAGCCAAGAGGAAGCGGGGGGAGGCACAGATACGCAGTATTTT
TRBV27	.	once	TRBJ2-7	CASSSGQTYEQYF	TGTGCCAGCAGTTCCGGACAGACCTACGAGCAGTACTTC
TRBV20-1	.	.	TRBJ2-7	CSARNYEQYF	TGCAGTGCTAGAAACTACGAGCAGTACTTC
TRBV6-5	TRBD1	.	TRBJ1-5	CASRPGQGLSQPQHF	TGTGCCAGCAGACCGGGACAGGGGCTGTCCCAGCCCCAGCATTTT
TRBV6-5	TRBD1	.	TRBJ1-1	CASSYSRTGGTEAFF	TGTGCCAGCAGTTACTCGAGGACAGGGGGCACTGAAGCTTTCTTT
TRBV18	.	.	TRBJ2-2	CASSLNTGELFF	TGTGCCAGCTCCCTTAACACCGGGGAGCTGTTTTTT
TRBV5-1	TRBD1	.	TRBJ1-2	CASGDRDYGYTF	TGCGCCAGCGGGGACAGGGATTATGGCTACACCTTC
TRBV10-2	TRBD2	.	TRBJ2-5	CASRETSGGATETQYF	TGCGCCAGCAGAGAAACTAGCGGGGGGGCAACAGAGACCCAGTACTTC
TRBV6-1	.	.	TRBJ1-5	CASSGQPQHF	TGTGCCAGCAGCGGGCAGCCCCAGCATTTT
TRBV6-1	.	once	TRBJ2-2	CASSEVLRNTGELFF	TGTGCCAGCAGTGAAGTCTTGAGGAACACCGGGGAGCTGTTTTTT
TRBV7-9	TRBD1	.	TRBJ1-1	CASSRGQGNTEAFF	TGTGCCAGCAGTAGAGGACAGGGGAACACTGAAGCTTTCTTT
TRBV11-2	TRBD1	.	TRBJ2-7	CASSRRDRGINEQYF	TGTGCCAGCAGCCGCCGGGACAGGGGGATCAACGAGCAGTACTTC
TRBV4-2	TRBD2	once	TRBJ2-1	CASSNGGRYEQFF	TGTGCCAGCAGCAACGGGGGGAGGTATGAGCAGTTCTTC
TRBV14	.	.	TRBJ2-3	CASSQSSGGGGTQYF	TGTGCCAGCAGCCAATCATCTGGGGGCGGAGGTACGCAGTATTTT
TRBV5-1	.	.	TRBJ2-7	CASSLGWDTYEQYF	TGCGCCAGCAGCTTAGGGTGGGACACCTACGAGCAGTACTTC
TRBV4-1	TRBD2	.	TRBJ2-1	CASGGSGGAYNEQFF	TGCGCCAGCGGAGGTAGCGGGGGGGCCTACAATGAGCAGTTCTTC
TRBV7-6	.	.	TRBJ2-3	CASSSRRASTDTQYF	TGTGCCAGCAGCTCGCGCAGGGCGAGCACAGATACGCAGTATTTT
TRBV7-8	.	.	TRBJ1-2	CASGPGRSNYGYTF	TGTGCCAGCGGCCCAGGGAGGTCGAACTATGGCTACACCTTC
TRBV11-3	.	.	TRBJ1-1	CASSSRGNTEAFF	TGTGCCAGCAGCTCACGGGGGAACACTGAAGCTTTCTTT